This T cell receptor (beta chain) was identified in a study of T cell changes during pregnancy in multiple sclerosis. The table came from immunoSEQ multiplex PCR; TCRdb's copy has only in-frame clones and leaves some out. This sample yields about 69,000 clones, of which roughly 90% are seen a single time; roughly 1.3% belongs to the top ten. Per the germline V gene, CDR1 is SGHTA and CDR2 is FQGNSA. This CDR3 has 13 amino acids. Trimming took 5 bases from V and 6 from J, leaving 11 bases between them. This chain connects TRBV7-2 to TRBJ1-5, with TRBD1 as a possible D gene (6 bases). The TCR was taken from a female donor with multiple sclerosis, enrolled in a pregnancy study. The sample in question was peripheral blood, obtained in the third trimester of pregnancy. The CDR3 here is CASSARGSQPQHF. In DNA, the CDR3 is TGTGCCAGCAGCGCCAGGGGAAGTCAGCCCCAGCATTTT.